This passage covers 15 T cell receptor beta chains from one sample sequenced in a study of OX40 agonist ivuxolimab in advanced cancers. Here immunoSEQ multiplex PCR was the method, and the copy in TCRdb shows in-frame clones only, minus some. The sample includes 70,000 to 80,000 clones, around nine tenths seen only once; the top ten take around 0.8%. The material sequenced was CD4+ or CD8+ T cells sorted from blood, taken in a trial of the OX40 agonist ivuxolimab. Source of these receptors: an adult with an advanced solid tumor such as melanoma, head and neck, liver or kidney cancer.

The chain combines TRBV19 with TRBJ2-5, with 9 bases fitting TRBD1. Germline V gene sequence: CDR1 LNHDA, CDR2 SQIVND (reference sequence). CDR3 length equals 13 residues. V shed 8 bases, J shed 2 bases, and the junction held 3 bases outside the gene matches. CDR3 in amino acids: CASGGTGQETQYF. As DNA, the CDR3 is TGTGCCAGTGGGGGGACAGGGCAAGAGACCCAGTACTTC.

This chain links TRBV25-1 with TRBJ2-7; D not certain. The CDR3 runs 11 residues. Deletions cut 3 bases from V and 4 bases from J, with 4 bases between. Germline V gives CDR1 MGHDK, CDR2 SYGVNS. The CDR3 bases are TGTGCCAGCAGTGATCGGTACGAGCAGTACTTC. This encodes CASSDRYEQYF.

The chain uses TRBV7-6 and TRBJ2-2; 12 bases line up with TRBD2. CDR1 and CDR2 (germline): SGHVS, FNYEAQ. V trimming: 1 base; J trimming: 5 bases; junction bases outside the gene matches: 5. CDR3 length: 17 amino acids. The CDR3 coding sequence is TGTGCCAGCAGCTTAGGAGTCCTAGCGGGGGGGACCGGGGAGCTGTTTTTT. Its translation is CASSLGVLAGGTGELFF.

The gene calls are TRBV4-2 and TRBJ2-7, with D maybe TRBD1 (8 bases). From germline, CDR1 is LGHNA and CDR2 YNFKEQ. V gave up 2 bases and J gave up 2 bases, with 10 bases separating them. The CDR3 totals 14 residues. The CDR3 region has the DNA TGTGCCAGCAGCCAAACAGGGGGGGCCTACGAGCAGTACTTC. This encodes CASSQTGGAYEQYF.

V usage is TRBV18 and J usage is TRBJ1-1, with a tentative D call TRBD1 (6 bases). The CDR3 is 12 amino acids. Germline V gene lookup returns CDR1 KGHSH and CDR2 LQKENI. V dropped 3 bases and J dropped 10 bases, with 12 bases sitting between them. CDR3 sequence: CASSPQGRAAFF. CDR3 bases: TGTGCCAGCTCACCTCAGGGGCGGGCAGCTTTCTTT.

The V and J genes are TRBV27 and TRBJ1-2, with 9 bases aligning to TRBD1. This CDR3 is 15 amino acids long. Germline V gene data show CDR1 as MNHEY and CDR2 as SMNVEV (reference sequence). The V segment lost 2 bases and the J segment 4 bases; nucleotides outside the gene matches: 5. The CDR3 bases are TGTGCCAGCAGTTTAATAGGGACAGGGCCCTATGGCTACACCTTC. It encodes CASSLIGTGPYGYTF.

This chain links TRBV11-1 with TRBJ2-2, with D possibly being TRBD1 (6 bases). CDR1 and CDR2 (germline): SGHAT, FQDESV (reference sequence). Trimming removed 1 base at V and 5 bases at J, with 20 bases between. The CDR3 length is 18 residues. This CDR3 reads CASSLEPPSTGLTGELFF. In DNA, the CDR3 is TGTGCCAGCAGCTTAGAGCCCCCTTCGACAGGCCTAACCGGGGAGCTGTTTTTT. Complete variable domain (other parts from reference TRBV11-1 and TRBJ2-2): EAEVAQSPRYKITEKSQAVAFWCDPISGHATLYWYRQILGQGPELLVQFQDESVVDDSQLPKDRFSAERLKGVDSTLKIQPAELGDSAMYLCASSLEPPSTGLTGELFFGEGSRLTVL.

The chain couples TRBV5-1 to TRBJ2-3; 8 nucleotides match TRBD2. V lost 1 base to trimming and J lost 0 bases; unmatched junction nucleotides: 1. The CDR3 is 15 residues long. Per the germline V gene, CDR1 is SGHRS and CDR2 is YFSETQ. CDR3 DNA: TGCGCCAGCAGCTTGACTAGCGGTAGCACAGATACGCAGTATTTT. Residues: CASSLTSGSTDTQYF.

CDR3: CAISAGGYTDTQYF. The CDR3 region has the DNA TGTGCCATCAGTGCGGGAGGGTACACAGATACGCAGTATTTT. This chain uses TRBV10-3 with TRBJ2-3; TRBD2 matches at 8 bases. V dropped 4 bases and J dropped 2; count of bases not matched to a gene: 2. Per germline, CDR1 ENHRY and CDR2 SYGVKD. This CDR3 is 14 amino acids long.

As DNA, the CDR3 is TGTGCCAGCAGTGAATTCCGGGGGGCAGACACTGAAGCTTTCTTT. Protein: CASSEFRGADTEAFF. The genes are TRBV6-1 and TRBJ1-1; D might be TRBD1 (6 bases). Looked up from germline, CDR1 is MNHNS and CDR2 is SASEGT. The CDR3 contains 15 residues. V dropped 2 bases and J dropped 3 bases, with 13 bases sitting between them.

The rearrangement uses TRBV5-5 and TRBJ1-4, with D unresolved. V was shortened by 0 bases and J by 8 bases, with 8 bases between the two germline ends. Germline V gives CDR1 SGHKS, CDR2 YYEKEE (reference sequence). The CDR3 covers 13 residues. CDR3 nucleotides: TGTGCCAGCAGCTTGGCAGCGGGGGAAAAACTGTTTTTT. The encoded protein is CASSLAAGEKLFF.

V gene TRBV9 combines with J gene TRBJ1-4, with TRBD1 as a possible D gene (5 bases). This CDR3 contains 14 residues. V was cut by 4 bases and J by 8 bases, with 15 bases left in between. The germline CDR1 and CDR2 sequences are SGDLS and YYNGEE. The CDR3 spells CASSPGGVREKLFF. The DNA for the CDR3 is TGTGCCAGCAGCCCCGGGGGGGTGCGAGAAAAACTGTTTTTT.

The V gene is TRBV5-1, the J gene TRBJ1-4; TRBD1 matches 7 bases. Germline CDR1 SGHRS, CDR2 YFSETQ. The CDR3 spans 16 residues. Trimming cost V 1 base and J 8 bases; bases outside gene matches: 11. The CDR3 coding sequence is TGCGCCAGCAGCTTGAACAGGGGCTCCGGCAGCGAAAAACTGTTTTTT. Its protein is CASSLNRGSGSEKLFF.

The genes are TRBV4-3 and TRBJ1-6; D not certain. CDR3 length: 12 amino acids. Germline CDR1 and CDR2: LGHNA and YSLEER. V lost 0 bases to trimming and J lost 11 bases, with 5 bases between them. CDR3 nucleotide sequence: TGCGCCAGCAGCCAAGATGGGGCACCCCTCCACTTT. Its protein product is CASSQDGAPLHF.

The rearrangement links TRBV5-4 to TRBJ2-3; D unclear. The V end lost 2 bases, the J end lost 6 bases, and 10 bases lay between the germline ends. The CDR3 runs to 13 residues. Per the germline V gene, CDR1 is SGHNT and CDR2 is YYREEE (reference sequence). The CDR3 coding sequence is TGTGCCAGCAGCTTTTTAATTGCGGATACGCAGTATTTT. Its translation is CASSFLIADTQYF.